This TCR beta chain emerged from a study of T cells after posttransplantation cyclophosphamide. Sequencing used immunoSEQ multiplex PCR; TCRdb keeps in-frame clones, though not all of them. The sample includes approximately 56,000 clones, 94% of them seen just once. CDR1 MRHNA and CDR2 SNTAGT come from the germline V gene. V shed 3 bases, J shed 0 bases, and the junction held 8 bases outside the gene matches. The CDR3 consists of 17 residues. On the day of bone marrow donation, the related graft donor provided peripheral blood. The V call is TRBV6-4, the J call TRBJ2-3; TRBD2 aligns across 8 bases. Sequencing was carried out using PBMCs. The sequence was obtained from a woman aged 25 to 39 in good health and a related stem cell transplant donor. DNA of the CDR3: TGTGCCAGCAGTGAAATTGCGGGGGGCGCTAGCACAGATACGCAGTATTTT. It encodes CASSEIAGGASTDTQYF.